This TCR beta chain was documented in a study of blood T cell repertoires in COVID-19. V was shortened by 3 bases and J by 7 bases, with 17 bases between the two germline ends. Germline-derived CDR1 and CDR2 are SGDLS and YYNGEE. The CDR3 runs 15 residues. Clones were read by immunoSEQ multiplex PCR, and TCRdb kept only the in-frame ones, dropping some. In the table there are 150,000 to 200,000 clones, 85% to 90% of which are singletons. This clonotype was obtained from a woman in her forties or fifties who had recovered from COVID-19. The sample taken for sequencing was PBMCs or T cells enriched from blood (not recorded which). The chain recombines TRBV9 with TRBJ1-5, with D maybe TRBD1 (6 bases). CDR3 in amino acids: CASSAGDIQGQPQHF. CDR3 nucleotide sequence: TGTGCCAGCAGCGCCGGGGACATCCAAGGGCAGCCCCAGCATTTT.